Included here is one TCR beta chain sequence, with context. Its antigen is currently unknown. Profiled with immunoSEQ multiplex PCR; TCRdb holds only in-frame clones, not every one. This sample yields just under 65,000 clones, of which approximately 94% are seen a single time; around 8% belongs to the top ten. Stated time point: cycle 4 day 1 (C4D1), after more than five weeks of nivolumab. With no exception, relapse followed autologous stem cell transplantation in all patients, and brentuximab vedotin exposure varied. These data originate in a study of PD-1 blockade in classical Hodgkin lymphoma. The J segment lost 4 bases and the V segment lost 6 bases, leaving 7 bases of the junction unmatched. The length of the CDR3 is 15 residues. Germline V gene lookup returns CDR1 MRHNA and CDR2 SNTAGT. General study findings and limits: It was among complete responders that baseline diversity resembled that of newly diagnosed patients. It was CD4+ TCR diversity, not CD8+, that rose significantly by C4D1. Newly diagnosed patients were reported to start with lower TCR diversity than healthy donors.

This receptor was obtained from a human donor with classical Hodgkin lymphoma. The V gene is TRBV6-4, the J gene TRBJ2-3; 10 bases match TRBD2. The sequenced sample was peripheral blood mononuclear cells (PBMCs), obtained before the fourth cycle of nivolumab. The CDR3 loop reads CASRPSGGVADTQYF. The DNA for the CDR3 is TGTGCCAGCAGGCCAAGCGGGGGGGTTGCAGATACGCAGTATTTT.